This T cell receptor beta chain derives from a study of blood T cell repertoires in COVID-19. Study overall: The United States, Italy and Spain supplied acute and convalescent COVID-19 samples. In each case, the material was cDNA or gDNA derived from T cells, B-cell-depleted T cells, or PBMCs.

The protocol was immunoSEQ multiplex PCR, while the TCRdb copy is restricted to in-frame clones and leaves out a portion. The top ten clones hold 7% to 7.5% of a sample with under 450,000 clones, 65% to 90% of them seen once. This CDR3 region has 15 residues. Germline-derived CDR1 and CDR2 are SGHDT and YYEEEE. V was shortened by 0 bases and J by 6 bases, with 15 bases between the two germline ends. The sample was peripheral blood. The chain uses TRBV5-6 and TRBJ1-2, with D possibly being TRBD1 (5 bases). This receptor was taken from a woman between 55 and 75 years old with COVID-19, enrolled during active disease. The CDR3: CASSLAGRRDHGYTF. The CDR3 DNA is TGTGCCAGCAGCTTGGCGGGGAGGAGGGACCATGGCTACACCTTC.